Each of the 13 T cell receptor beta chains below was sequenced from the same sample in a study of CD8+CD57+ T cells in acquired aplastic anemia. Profiling of TCR beta VDJ combinations and CDR3 sequences used genomic DNA as template. One entry per CDR3 protein results from TCRdb running MiXCR on the reads. The sample carries around 200,000 distinct CDR3 sequences, around half recorded once. The sample comprised sorted CD4+, CD8+, or CD8+CD57+ T cells (not recorded which) from PBMCs. These receptors originate from a human donor in good health, serving as a control.

This chain uses TRBV7-6 with TRBJ2-7; no definite D call. The assigned J gene may be wrong: the sequence end matches TRBJ2-5 better. CDR1 and CDR2 from the germline V gene are SGHVS and FNYEAQ. This CDR3 is built from 12 residues. Here the CDR3 reads CASSSDQETQYF. CDR3 nucleotide sequence: TGTGCCAGCAGCTCCGATCAAGAGACCCAGTACTTC.

CDR3 coding DNA: TGTGCCAGCAGCCAAGCAGCGGGACAGGGGAGGGCGAACACCGGGGAGCTGTTTTTT. Translation gives CASSQAAGQGRANTGELFF. The chain links TRBV7-2 to TRBJ2-2; TRBD1 aligns across 10 bases. This CDR3 has 19 amino acids. The V segment lost 5 bases and the J segment 0 bases; nucleotides outside the gene matches: 12. Germline lookup yields CDR1 SGHTA and CDR2 FQGNSA. Full variable domain (outside the CDR3, taken from reference TRBV7-2 and TRBJ2-2): GAGVSQSPSNKVTEKGKDVELRCDPISGHTALYWYRQSLGQGLEFLIYFQGNSAPDKSGLPSDRFSAERTGGSVSTLTIQRTQQEDSAVYLCASSQAAGQGRANTGELFFGEGSRLTVL.

This clonotype was observed at least ten times. V usage is TRBV10-2 and J usage is TRBJ1-6; TRBD1 agrees at 10 bases. V gave up 7 bases and J gave up 10 bases; unmatched junction bases: 7. This CDR3 has 14 residues. Germline CDR1 reads WSHSY; CDR2 reads SAAADI. The CDR3 nucleotides are TGCGCCAGCAACGCCGGGACAGGGGTCTCACCCCTCCACTTT. This gives the protein CASNAGTGVSPLHF.

This clonotype has a handful of counts. J is TRBJ2-1 and V is TRBV7-9, with 8 positions matching TRBD2. CDR1 is SEHNR and CDR2 is FQNEAQ in the germline V gene (reference sequence). This CDR3 spans 15 amino acids. After removal of 3 bases from V and 6 bases from J, the junction contained 7 bases not matched to a gene. The CDR3 DNA is TGTGCCAGCAGCTTTAGCGGGGACCCTTGCAATGAGCAGTTCTTC. This gives the protein CASSFSGDPCNEQFF.

The chain is built from TRBV12-3 or TRBV12-4 and TRBJ2-7; 7 bases are a match to TRBD1. The CDR3 runs 14 residues. Trimming cost V 5 bases and J 1 base; bases outside gene matches: 5. The DNA for the CDR3 is TGTGCCAGCAGTCCGACAGGGTGGTCCTACGAGCAGTACTTC. Translation gives CASSPTGWSYEQYF.

The DNA of the CDR3 is TGCAGTGCTAGACTGACAGGGTTTAATGAAAAACTGTTTTTT. This translates into CSARLTGFNEKLFF. V usage is TRBV20-1 and J usage is TRBJ1-4; TRBD1 matches 7 bases. The CDR3 sequence is 14 residues long. With 2 bases clipped from V and 4 bases from J, the junction kept 4 bases outside the gene matches. Germline CDR1 reads DFQATT; CDR2 reads SNEGSKA (reference sequence).

On this clonotype itself: Just one base apart from a much larger clone, this may be a read error. The chain has TRBV7-9 and TRBJ1-3; D unresolved. The V gene's germline CDR1 is SEHNR and CDR2 FQNEAQ (reference sequence). The CDR3 spans 14 residues. CDR3 loop: CTSSQGFRGNTIYF. CDR3 coding DNA: TGCACCAGCAGCCAAGGGTTTCGGGGAAACACCATATATTTT.

This clonotype was counted once. This chain connects TRBV7-2 to TRBJ2-1; D ambiguous. This CDR3 is 11 amino acids long. Trimming stripped 7 bases from V and 4 bases from J, with 5 bases between. Germline CDR1 SGHTA, CDR2 FQGNSA. The CDR3 DNA is TGTGCCAGCACCCGATACAATGAGCAGTTCTTC. Protein product: CASTRYNEQFF.

This clonotype was found a few times. V usage is TRBV7-6 and J usage is TRBJ2-1, with 8 bases aligning to TRBD2. The length of the CDR3 is 17 residues. The ends lost 5 bases at V and 6 bases at J; junction bases unmatched: 15. Germline values: CDR1 SGHVS, CDR2 FNYEAQ. CDR3 region: CASSQESSIGGANEQFF. For the CDR3, the DNA is TGTGCCAGCAGCCAAGAAAGTAGTATCGGGGGGGCCAATGAGCAGTTCTTC.

The V call is TRBV20-1, the J call TRBJ2-5, with a possible D match to TRBD1 (5 bases). The closer fit of TRBJ2-7 to the DNA end suggests the J call may be wrong. This CDR3 has 14 amino acids. Germline V gene lookup returns CDR1 DFQATT and CDR2 SNEGSKA (reference sequence). CDR3 sequence (DNA): TGCAGTGCTAGAAGTCCCAGGGTAGAGTACGAGCAGTACTTC. Its translation: CSARSPRVEYEQYF.

V is TRBV7-8 and J is TRBJ2-5; TRBD2 agrees at 8 bases. CDR1 is SGHVS, CDR2 FQNEAQ, per germline. V was pared by 3 bases and J by 4 bases, with 13 bases of the junction left unmatched. The CDR3 runs 17 residues. CDR3 DNA sequence: TGTGCCAGCAGCTTGAAGAGTCTCGGGGGGGGCCGAGAGACCCAGTACTTC. Protein sequence: CASSLKSLGGGRETQYF. Based on the CDR3 plus reference TRBV7-8 and TRBJ2-5, the full variable domain is GAGVSQSPRYKVAKRGQDVALRCDPISGHVSLFWYQQALGQGPEFLTYFQNEAQLDKSGLPSDRFFAERPEGSVSTLKIQRTQQEDSAVYLCASSLKSLGGGRETQYFGPGTRLLVL.

This clonotype was seen repeatedly, ten times or more. V gene TRBV7-6 combines with J gene TRBJ1-1; D perhaps matches TRBD1 (5 bases). The V and J ends lost 1 base and 0 bases respectively, with 12 bases between them. Germline CDR1 and CDR2: SGHVS and FNYEAQ. This CDR3 is built from 16 residues. The CDR3 DNA reads TGTGCCAGCAGCTTAGAAGGTACAGGATTGAACACTGAAGCTTTCTTT. It encodes CASSLEGTGLNTEAFF.

This clonotype came up many times. The chain uses TRBV29-1 and TRBJ2-3, with 8 bases identical to TRBD1. The length of the CDR3 is 13 residues. Trimming at V came to 4 bases and at J to 6 bases, leaving 6 bases not matched to a gene. The germline gives CDR1 SQVTM, CDR2 ANQGSEA. The CDR3 nucleotides are TGCAGCGTTGGACAGGGGAGCGTGGATACGCAGTATTTT. Protein product: CSVGQGSVDTQYF.